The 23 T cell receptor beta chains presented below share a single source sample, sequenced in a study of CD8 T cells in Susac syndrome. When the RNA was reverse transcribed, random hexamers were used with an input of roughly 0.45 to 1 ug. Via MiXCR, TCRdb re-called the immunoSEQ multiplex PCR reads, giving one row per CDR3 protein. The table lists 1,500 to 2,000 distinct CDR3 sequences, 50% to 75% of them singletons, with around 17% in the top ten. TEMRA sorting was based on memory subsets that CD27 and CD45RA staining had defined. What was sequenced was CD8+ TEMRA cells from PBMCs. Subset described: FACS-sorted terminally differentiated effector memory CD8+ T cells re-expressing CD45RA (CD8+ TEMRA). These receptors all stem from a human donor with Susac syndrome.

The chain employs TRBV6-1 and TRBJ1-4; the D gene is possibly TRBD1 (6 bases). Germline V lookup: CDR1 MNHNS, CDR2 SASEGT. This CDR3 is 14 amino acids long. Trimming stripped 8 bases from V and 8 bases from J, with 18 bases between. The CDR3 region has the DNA TGTGCCAGCGCTCTCGTCGGACAGTGGGAAAAACTGTTTTTT. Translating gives CASALVGQWEKLFF.

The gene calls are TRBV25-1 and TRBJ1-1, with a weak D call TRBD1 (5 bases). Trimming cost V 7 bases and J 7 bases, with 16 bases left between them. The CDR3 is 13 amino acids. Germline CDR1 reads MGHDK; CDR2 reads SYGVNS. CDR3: CASTYSSQDEAFF. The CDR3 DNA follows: TGTGCCAGCACCTACTCCTCACAGGATGAAGCTTTCTTT.

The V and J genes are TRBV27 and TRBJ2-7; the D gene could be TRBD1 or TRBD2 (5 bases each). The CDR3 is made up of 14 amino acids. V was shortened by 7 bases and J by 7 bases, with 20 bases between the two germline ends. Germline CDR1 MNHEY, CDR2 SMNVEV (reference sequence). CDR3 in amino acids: CASKTGAAAVEQYF. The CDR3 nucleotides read TGTGCCAGCAAGACCGGGGCGGCCGCCGTGGAGCAGTACTTC.

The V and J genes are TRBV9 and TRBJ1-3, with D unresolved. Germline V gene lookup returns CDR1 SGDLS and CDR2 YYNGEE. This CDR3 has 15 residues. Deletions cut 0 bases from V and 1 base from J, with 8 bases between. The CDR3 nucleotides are TGTGCCAGCAGCGTAGCCGAGGGATCTGGAAACACCATATATTTT. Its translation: CASSVAEGSGNTIYF.

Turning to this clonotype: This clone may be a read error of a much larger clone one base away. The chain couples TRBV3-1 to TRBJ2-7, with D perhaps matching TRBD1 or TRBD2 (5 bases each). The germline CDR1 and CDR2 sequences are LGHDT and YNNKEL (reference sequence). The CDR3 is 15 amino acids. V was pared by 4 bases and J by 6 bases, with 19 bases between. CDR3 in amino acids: CASSPAVPRAGEQYF. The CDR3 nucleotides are TGTGCCAGCAGCCCAGCGGTCCCCAGGGCAGGCGAGCAGTACTTC.

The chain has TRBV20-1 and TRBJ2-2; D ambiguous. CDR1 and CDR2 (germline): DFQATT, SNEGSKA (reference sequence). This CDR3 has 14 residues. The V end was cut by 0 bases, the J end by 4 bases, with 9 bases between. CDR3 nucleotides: TGCAGTGCTAGAGATTTGAGGCCCACCGGGGAGCTGTTTTTT. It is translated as CSARDLRPTGELFF.

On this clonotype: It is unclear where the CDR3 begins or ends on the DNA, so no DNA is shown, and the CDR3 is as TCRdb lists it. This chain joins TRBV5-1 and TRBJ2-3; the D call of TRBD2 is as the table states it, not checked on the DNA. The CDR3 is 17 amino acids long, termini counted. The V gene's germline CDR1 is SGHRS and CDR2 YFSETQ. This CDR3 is CASSRGLRVTAQIRSIF.

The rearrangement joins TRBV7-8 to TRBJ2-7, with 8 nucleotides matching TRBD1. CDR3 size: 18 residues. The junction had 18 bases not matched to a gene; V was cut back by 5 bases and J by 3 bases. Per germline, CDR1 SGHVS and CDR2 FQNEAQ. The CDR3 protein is CASSRALTTDRANYEQYF. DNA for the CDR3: TGTGCCAGCAGCCGGGCCTTGACCACGGACAGGGCGAACTACGAGCAGTACTTC.

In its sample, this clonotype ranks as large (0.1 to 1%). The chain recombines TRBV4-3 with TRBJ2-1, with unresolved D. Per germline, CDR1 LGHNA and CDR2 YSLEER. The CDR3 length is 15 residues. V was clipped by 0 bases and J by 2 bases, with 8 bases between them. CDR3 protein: CASSQETGTYNEQFF. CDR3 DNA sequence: TGCGCCAGCAGCCAAGAAACTGGAACCTACAATGAGCAGTTCTTC.

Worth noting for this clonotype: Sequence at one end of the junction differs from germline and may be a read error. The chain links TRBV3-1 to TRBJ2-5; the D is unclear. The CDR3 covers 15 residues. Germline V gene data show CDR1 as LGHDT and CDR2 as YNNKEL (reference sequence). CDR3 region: CARSRVQYIEETKYF. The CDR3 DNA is TGTGCCAGAAGCCGAGTACAGTATATAGAAGAGACCAAGTACTTC.

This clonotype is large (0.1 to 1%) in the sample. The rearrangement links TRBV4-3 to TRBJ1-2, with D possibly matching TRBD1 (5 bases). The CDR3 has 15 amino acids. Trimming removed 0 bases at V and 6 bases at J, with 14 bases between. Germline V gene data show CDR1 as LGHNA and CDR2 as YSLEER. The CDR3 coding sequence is TGCGCCAGCAGCCAAGATGTTCCAGGGCGGGATGGCTACACCTTC. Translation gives CASSQDVPGRDGYTF.

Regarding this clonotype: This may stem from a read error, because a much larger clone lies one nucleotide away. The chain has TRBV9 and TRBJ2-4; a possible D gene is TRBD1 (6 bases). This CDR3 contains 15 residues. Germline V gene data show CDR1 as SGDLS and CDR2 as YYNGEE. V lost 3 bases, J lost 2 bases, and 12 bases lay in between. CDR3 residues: CASSEWGRSKNIQYF. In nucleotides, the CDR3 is TGTGCCAGCAGCGAATGGGGGCGTTCCAAAAACATTCAGTACTTC.

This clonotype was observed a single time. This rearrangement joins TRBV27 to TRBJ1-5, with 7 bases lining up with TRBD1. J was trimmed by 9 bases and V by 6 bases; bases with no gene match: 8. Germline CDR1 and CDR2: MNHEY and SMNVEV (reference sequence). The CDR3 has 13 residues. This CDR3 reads CASSPEGARPQHF. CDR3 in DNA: TGTGCCAGCAGCCCGGAGGGGGCCCGGCCCCAGCATTTT.

The CDR3 protein is CASSLDLNTEAFF. CDR3 DNA: TGTGCCAGCAGCTTGGACTTAAACACTGAAGCTTTCTTT. V and J are TRBV5-5 and TRBJ1-1; D ambiguous. The CDR3 is made up of 13 amino acids. Germline lookup yields CDR1 SGHKS and CDR2 YYEKEE (reference sequence). V lost 0 bases, J lost 2 bases, and 5 bases lay in between.

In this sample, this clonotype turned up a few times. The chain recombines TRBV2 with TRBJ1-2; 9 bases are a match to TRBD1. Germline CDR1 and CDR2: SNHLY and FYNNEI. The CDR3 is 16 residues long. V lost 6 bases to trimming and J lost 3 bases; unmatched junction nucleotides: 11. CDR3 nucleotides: TGTGCCAGCAGCCCAACCACCGGGACAGGGCACTATGGCTACACCTTC. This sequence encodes CASSPTTGTGHYGYTF.

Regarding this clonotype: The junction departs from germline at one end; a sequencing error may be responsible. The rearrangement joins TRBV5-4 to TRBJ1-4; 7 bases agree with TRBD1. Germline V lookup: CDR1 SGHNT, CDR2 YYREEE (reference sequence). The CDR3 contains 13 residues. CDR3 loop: CAGSLTGRQKLFF. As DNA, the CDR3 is TGTGCCGGCAGCTTGACAGGGAGGCAAAAACTGTTTTTT.

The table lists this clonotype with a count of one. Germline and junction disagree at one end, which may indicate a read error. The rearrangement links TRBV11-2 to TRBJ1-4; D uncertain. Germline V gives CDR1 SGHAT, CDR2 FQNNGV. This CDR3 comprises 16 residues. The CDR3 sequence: CAISPPHAWANEKLFF. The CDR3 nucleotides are TGTGCCATCAGCCCCCCCCATGCATGGGCTAATGAAAAACTGTTTTTT. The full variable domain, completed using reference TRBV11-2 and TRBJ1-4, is EAGVAQSPRYKIIEKRQSVAFWCNPISGHATLYWYQQILGQGPKLLIQFQNNGVVDDSQLPKDRFSAERLKGVDSTLKIQPAKLEDSAVYLCAISPPHAWANEKLFFGSGTQLSVL.

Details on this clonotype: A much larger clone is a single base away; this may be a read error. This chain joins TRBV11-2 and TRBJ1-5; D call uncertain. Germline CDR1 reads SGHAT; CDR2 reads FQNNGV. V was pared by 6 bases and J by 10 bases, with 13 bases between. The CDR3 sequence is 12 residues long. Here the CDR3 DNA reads TGTGCCAGCAGAAACCGAGGGCACCCCCAGCATTTT. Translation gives CASRNRGHPQHF.

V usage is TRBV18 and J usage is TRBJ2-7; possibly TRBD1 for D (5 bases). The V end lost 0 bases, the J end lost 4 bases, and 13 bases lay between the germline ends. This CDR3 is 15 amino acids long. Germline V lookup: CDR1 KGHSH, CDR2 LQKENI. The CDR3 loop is CASSPPQESPYEQYF. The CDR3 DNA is TGTGCCAGCTCACCACCACAGGAGAGTCCGTACGAGCAGTACTTC.

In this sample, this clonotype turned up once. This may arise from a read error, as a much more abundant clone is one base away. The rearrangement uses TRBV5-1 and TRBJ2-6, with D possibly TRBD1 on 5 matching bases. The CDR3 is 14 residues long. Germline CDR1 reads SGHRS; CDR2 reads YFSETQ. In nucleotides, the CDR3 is TGCGCCAGCAGCGGTGTCTCTGGGGCCAACATCCTGACTTTC. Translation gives CASSGVSGANILTF.

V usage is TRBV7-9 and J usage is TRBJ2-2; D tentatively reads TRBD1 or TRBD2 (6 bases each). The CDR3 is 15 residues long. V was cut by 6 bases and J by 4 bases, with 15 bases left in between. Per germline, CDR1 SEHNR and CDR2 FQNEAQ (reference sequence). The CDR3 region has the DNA TGTGCCAGCAGTAGGGGGGCGGCGGGCACCGGGGAGCTGTTTTTT. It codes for CASSRGAAGTGELFF.

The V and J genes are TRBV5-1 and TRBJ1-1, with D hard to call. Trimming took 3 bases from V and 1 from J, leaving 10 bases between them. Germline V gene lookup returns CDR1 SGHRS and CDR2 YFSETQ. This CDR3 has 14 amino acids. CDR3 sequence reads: CASSSRDANTEAFF. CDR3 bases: TGCGCCAGCAGCTCAAGGGATGCGAACACTGAAGCTTTCTTT.

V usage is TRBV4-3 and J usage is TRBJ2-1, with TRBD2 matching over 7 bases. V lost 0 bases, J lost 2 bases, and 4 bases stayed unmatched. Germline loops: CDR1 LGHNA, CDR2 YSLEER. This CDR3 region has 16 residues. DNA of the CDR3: TGCGCCAGCAGCCAAGATTATGGGGGGGCCTACAATGAGCAGTTCTTC. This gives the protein CASSQDYGGAYNEQFF.